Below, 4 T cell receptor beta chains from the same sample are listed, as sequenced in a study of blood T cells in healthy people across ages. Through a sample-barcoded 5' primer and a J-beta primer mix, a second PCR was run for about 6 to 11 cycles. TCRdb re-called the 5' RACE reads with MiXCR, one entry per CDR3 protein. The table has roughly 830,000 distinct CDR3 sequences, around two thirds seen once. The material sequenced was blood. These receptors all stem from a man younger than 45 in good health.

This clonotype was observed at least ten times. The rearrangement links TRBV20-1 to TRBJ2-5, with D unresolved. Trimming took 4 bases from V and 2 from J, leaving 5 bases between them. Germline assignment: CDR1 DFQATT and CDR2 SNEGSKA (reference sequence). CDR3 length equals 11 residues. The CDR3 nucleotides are TGCAGTGCTACTGGTCAAGAGACCCAGTACTTC. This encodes CSATGQETQYF.

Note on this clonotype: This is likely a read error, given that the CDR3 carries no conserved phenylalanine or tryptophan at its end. DNA for the CDR3: TGCAGCGCGGGAGTCGGGCTGGGTCAAGAGACCCAGTACTAC. As protein: CSAGVGLGQETQYY. This sequence joins TRBV29-1 and TRBJ2-5; D possibly corresponds to TRBD2 (6 bases). The CDR3 covers 14 residues. The V end lost 7 bases, the J end lost 2 bases, and 17 bases lay between the germline ends. Germline V gene sequence: CDR1 SQVTM, CDR2 ANQGSEA.

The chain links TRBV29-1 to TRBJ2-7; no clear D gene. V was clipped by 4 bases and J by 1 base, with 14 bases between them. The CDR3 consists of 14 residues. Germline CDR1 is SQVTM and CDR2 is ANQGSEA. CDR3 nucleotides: TGCAGCGTTGTAGACCGGAGTGGTTCCTACGAGCAGTACTTC. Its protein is CSVVDRSGSYEQYF.

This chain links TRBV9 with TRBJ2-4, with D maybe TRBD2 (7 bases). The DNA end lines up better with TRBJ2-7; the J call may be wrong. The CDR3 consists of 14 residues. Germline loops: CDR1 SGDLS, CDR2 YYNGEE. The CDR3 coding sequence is TGTGCCAGCAGCGCCCACGGGGGGCGAGACGAGCAGTACTTC. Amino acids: CASSAHGGRDEQYF.